The T cell receptor beta chain described here comes from a study of blood T cell repertoires in COVID-19. V lost 2 bases, J lost 8 bases, and 5 bases lay in between. From germline, CDR1 is SGHKS and CDR2 YYEKEE (reference sequence). This CDR3 region has 12 residues. The table came from immunoSEQ multiplex PCR; TCRdb's copy has only in-frame clones and leaves some out. This sample has 160,000 or so clones; 70% to 90% occur once, and the top ten carry 0.85% to 1.2%. This clone was detected only once. The source is a middle-aged man with acute or convalescent COVID-19. Sequencing input: peripheral blood. The genes are TRBV5-5 and TRBJ2-6; D unresolved. The CDR3 DNA sequence: TGTGCCAGCAGCTTTAATCCCAACGTCCTGACTTTC. It translates to CASSFNPNVLTF.